This T cell receptor (beta chain) was obtained from a study of control samples from healthy donors and cancer patients. TCRdb's copy holds only in-frame clones and misses some; the assay was immunoSEQ multiplex PCR. Of more than 85,000 clones in the sample, around 89% were seen once. This CDR3 contains 13 residues. Germline V gene data show CDR1 as LGHDT and CDR2 as YNNKEL (reference sequence). Trimming cost V 6 bases and J 4 bases, with 11 bases left between them. The clonotype originates from a woman aged 50 to 60 in good health. The sequencing sample was made of blood. The J gene is TRBJ2-3, the V gene TRBV3-1 (or the pseudogene TRBV3-2); D is unresolved. The CDR3: CASSFLDSDTQYF. Here the CDR3 DNA reads TGTGCCAGCAGTTTTCTCGATTCAGATACGCAGTATTTT.